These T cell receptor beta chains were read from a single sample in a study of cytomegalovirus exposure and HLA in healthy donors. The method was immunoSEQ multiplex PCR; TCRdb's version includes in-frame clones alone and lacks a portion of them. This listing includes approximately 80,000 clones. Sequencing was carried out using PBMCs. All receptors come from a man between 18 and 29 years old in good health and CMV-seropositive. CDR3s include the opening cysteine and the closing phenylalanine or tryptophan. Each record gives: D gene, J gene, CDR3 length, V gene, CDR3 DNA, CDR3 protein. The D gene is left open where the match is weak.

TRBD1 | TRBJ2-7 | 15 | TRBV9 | TGTGCCAGCAGCTTATACCGGGACAGCCACTACGAGCAGTACTTC | CASSLYRDSHYEQYF
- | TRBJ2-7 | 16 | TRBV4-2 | TGTGCCAGCAGCCTGACCCCAGGGGACGGTCCCTACGAGCAGTACTTC | CASSLTPGDGPYEQYF
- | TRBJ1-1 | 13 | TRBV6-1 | TGTGCCAGTTGGGGGGGGACCTACACTGAAGCTTTCTTT | CASWGGTYTEAFF
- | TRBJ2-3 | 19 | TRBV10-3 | TGTGCCATCAGTGGGCCTGGTTTTGGCGGAGCCTTTAGCACAGATACGCAGTATTTT | CAISGPGFGGAFSTDTQYF
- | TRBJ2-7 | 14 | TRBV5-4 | TGTGCCAGCAGCTTGCGCTCCAGCTCCTACGAGCAGTACTTC | CASSLRSSSYEQYF
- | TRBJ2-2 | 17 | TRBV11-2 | TGTGCCAGCAGCTTATACTACGAGGGTACGAACACCGGGGAGCTGTTTTTT | CASSLYYEGTNTGELFF
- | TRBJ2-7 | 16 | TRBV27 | TGTGCCAGCAGCTCCTACGCGGAGTCCCTGTCCTACGAGCAGTACTTC | CASSSYAESLSYEQYF
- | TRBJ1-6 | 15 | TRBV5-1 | TGCGCCAGCAGCTTGGGGGGCATCCCTCCTTCACCCCTCCACTTT | CASSLGGIPPSPLHF
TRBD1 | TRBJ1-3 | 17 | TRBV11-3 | TGTGCCAGCAGCAACCCCGGGACAGGGAAGACTGGAAACACCATATATTTT | CASSNPGTGKTGNTIYF
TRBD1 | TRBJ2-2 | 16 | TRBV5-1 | TGCGCCAGCAGCTGGAAGACAGGGGGTGACACCGGGGAGCTGTTTTTT | CASSWKTGGDTGELFF
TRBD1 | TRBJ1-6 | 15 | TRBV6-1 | TGTGCCAGCAGTCCCTGGACAGGGGGTAATTCACCCCTCCACTTT | CASSPWTGGNSPLHF
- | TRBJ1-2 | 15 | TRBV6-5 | TGTGCCAGCAGTTACTCGGCAGGGGCCACTTATGGCTACACCTTC | CASSYSAGATYGYTF
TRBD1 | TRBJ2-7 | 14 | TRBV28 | TGTGCCAGCAGTAAGGACAGGGTCACCTACGAGCAGTACTTC | CASSKDRVTYEQYF
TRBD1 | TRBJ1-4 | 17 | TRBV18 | TGTGCCAGCTCACGATCCGGACAGGGGGTCATTGGTGAAAAACTGTTTTTT | CASSRSGQGVIGEKLFF
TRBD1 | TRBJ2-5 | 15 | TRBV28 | TGTGCCAGCAACCGGGACAGGGCATTCCAAGAGACCCAGTACTTC | CASNRDRAFQETQYF
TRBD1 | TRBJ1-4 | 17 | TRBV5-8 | TGTGCCAGCAGCTTCGGCCAAACAGGGGCAACTAATGAAAAACTGTTTTTT | CASSFGQTGATNEKLFF